Included here is one TCR beta chain sequence, with context. Antigen: not known. This sample was taken from a study of shared clonotypes between healthy human individuals. Germline assignment: CDR1 LGHNA and CDR2 YNFKEQ. The CDR3 has 17 residues. The data were produced by immunoSEQ multiplex PCR, yet TCRdb's version contains in-frame clones alone and is incomplete. The sample includes 600,000 to 750,000 clones, less than 95% of them seen just once. CCR7-negative CD45RA+ TemRA cells were combined with CD45RO+ cells to form CD8 memory. Study results and limitations: Represented genetic and exposure-history diversity was restricted by having few donors.

The rearrangement uses TRBV4-2 and TRBJ2-5; TRBD2 matches at 8 bases. Judging by the DNA end, TRBJ2-7 fits better; the J call may be wrong. This receptor was identified in a man aged 18 to 30 in good health. Some clones in this sample may be carry-over from other donors' samples. Sequenced: memory CD8+ T cells from PBMCs. Subset defined: CD45RO+ cells pooled with CCR7-negative TemRA cells. The CDR3 loop reads CASSQEGPGGISYEQYF. In DNA form, the CDR3 reads TGTGCCAGCAGCCAAGAAGGGCCGGGGGGGATATCCTACGAGCAGTACTTC.